The next 3 T cell receptor beta chains were all read from a single sample in a study of blood T cells in healthy people across ages. A second roughly 6 to 11 cycle PCR used barcoded and J-beta primers. TCRdb redid the calling of the 5' RACE reads with MiXCR, one entry per CDR3 protein. The sample records hundreds of thousands of distinct CDR3 sequences, roughly three fifths being singletons. Source material: blood. The receptors come from a man between 40 and 49 years old in good health.

The V call is TRBV7-9, the J call TRBJ2-4, with a possible D match to TRBD2 (5 bases). Germline loops: CDR1 SEHNR, CDR2 FQNEAQ (reference sequence). CDR3 length: 16 amino acids. Deletions cut 1 base from V and 1 base from J, with 11 bases between. The CDR3 is CASSLGGIGAKNIQYF. CDR3 sequence (DNA): TGTGCCAGCAGCTTAGGAGGGATTGGGGCCAAAAACATTCAGTACTTC.

The chain links TRBV15 to TRBJ2-7, with 9 bases fitting TRBD1. The V segment lost 5 bases and the J segment 3 bases; nucleotides outside the gene matches: 11. The CDR3 totals 16 residues. Germline V gene lookup returns CDR1 LNHNV and CDR2 YYDKDF (reference sequence). The CDR3 sequence is CATSRGTGKNHYEQYF. In DNA, the CDR3 is TGTGCCACCAGCCGTGGGACAGGGAAGAACCACTACGAGCAGTACTTC.

This chain connects TRBV3-1 to TRBJ2-3; no definite D call. V was trimmed by 2 bases and J by 7 bases, leaving 7 bases between them. There are 12 residues in the CDR3. Germline V lookup: CDR1 LGHDT, CDR2 YNNKEL (reference sequence). The CDR3 sequence is CASSQNVNTQYF. The CDR3 bases are TGTGCCAGCAGCCAAAATGTAAATACGCAGTATTTT.